A single sample is the source of the 28 T cell receptor beta chains below, sequenced in a study of cytotoxic CD8 clonotypes in ibrutinib-treated CLL. Method: immunoSEQ multiplex PCR; TCRdb's copy keeps in-frame clones and lacks some. The sample records over 100,000 clones, about 53% being singletons. This sample comprised PBMCs, obtained after 24 months of ibrutinib treatment. These receptor sequences come from a human donor with chronic lymphocytic leukemia.

The CDR3 is CAWVDRVAYGYTF. DNA for the CDR3: TGTGCCTGGGTCGACAGGGTTGCGTATGGCTACACCTTC. The rearrangement joins TRBV30 to TRBJ1-2, with 7 bases lining up with TRBD1. The germline CDR1 and CDR2 sequences are GTSNPN and SVGIG (reference sequence). The CDR3 is 13 residues long. V shed 5 bases and J 5 bases; nucleotides not matched to a gene: 8.

This clone was found a few times. The chain uses TRBV7-2 and TRBJ2-5, with TRBD2 identical over 7 bases. Germline V gene data show CDR1 as SGHTA and CDR2 as FQGNSA. V lost 6 bases, J lost 4 bases, and 2 bases stayed unmatched. The CDR3 totals 12 residues. In DNA form, the CDR3 reads TGTGCCAGCAGGTCGGGAGGAGAGACCCAGTACTTC. This translates into CASRSGGETQYF.

The rearrangement joins TRBV30 to TRBJ2-7; possible D gene TRBD1, 6 bases. V dropped 3 bases and J dropped 3 bases, with 6 bases sitting between them. CDR3 length equals 11 residues. Germline lookup yields CDR1 GTSNPN and CDR2 SVGIG (reference sequence). CDR3 protein: CAWRDSYEQYF. The CDR3, as DNA: TGTGCCTGGAGGGACAGCTACGAGCAGTACTTC.

V and J are TRBV19 and TRBJ2-7; possibly TRBD2 for D (5 bases). V was cut by 8 bases and J by 2 bases, with 13 bases left in between. Germline V lookup: CDR1 LNHDA, CDR2 SQIVND (reference sequence). The CDR3 is 13 residues long. DNA for the CDR3: TGTGCCAGTTCACGAGGACTGCCCTACGAGCAGTACTTC. Translation: CASSRGLPYEQYF.

The chain links TRBV7-2 to TRBJ1-1, with unresolved D. Germline V lookup: CDR1 SGHTA, CDR2 FQGNSA. There are 16 residues in the CDR3. The V end lost 4 bases, the J end lost 6 bases, and 21 bases lay between the germline ends. Here the CDR3 reads CASSSLSRASHAEAFF. The DNA of the CDR3 is TGTGCCAGCAGCTCCCTGTCTCGGGCGTCCCACGCTGAAGCTTTCTTT.

This chain connects TRBV30 to TRBJ1-1; TRBD1 might be the D (5 bases). CDR1 is GTSNPN, CDR2 SVGIG, per germline (reference sequence). The V gene lost 0 bases and the J gene lost 4 bases, with 15 bases spanning the gap. The CDR3 consists of 15 residues. The CDR3 spells CAWSVGVGEGTEAFF. CDR3 in DNA: TGTGCCTGGAGTGTAGGGGTGGGGGAGGGCACTGAAGCTTTCTTT.

The gene calls are TRBV21-1 and TRBJ2-2; the D call in the table, TRBD2, was not verified against the DNA. TRBV21-1 is marked as a pseudogene. This CDR3 spans 15 amino acids. The CDR3 region is CASSDSGMNTGELFF. CDR3 sequence (DNA): TGTGCCAGCAGCGATAGCGGGATGAACACCGGGGAGCTGTTTTTT.

This clone appeared a few times. CDR3 region: CASSRTSGGGYEQYF. The CDR3 DNA reads as TGCGCCAGCAGCCGGACTAGCGGGGGGGGCTACGAGCAGTACTTC. V usage is TRBV4-1 and J usage is TRBJ2-7, with 15 positions matching TRBD2. Per germline, CDR1 MGHRA and CDR2 YSYEKL. This CDR3 contains 15 residues. Trimming at V came to 4 bases and at J to 3 bases, leaving 1 base not matched to a gene.

The chain recombines TRBV5-1 with TRBJ2-1, with TRBD1 as a possible D gene (6 bases). The V and J ends lost 0 bases and 3 bases respectively, with 10 bases between them. Germline CDR1 is SGHRS and CDR2 is YFSETQ. This CDR3 spans 15 amino acids. CDR3 coding DNA: TGCGCCAGCAGCTTGGAAGGGGACATCTACAATGAGCAGTTCTTC. As protein: CASSLEGDIYNEQFF.

This clone was counted a few times. The chain's CDR3 is CASGWASGAYNEQFF. The CDR3 bases are TGTGCCAGCGGGTGGGCTAGCGGCGCCTACAATGAGCAGTTCTTC. The chain recombines TRBV6-6 with TRBJ2-1, with TRBD2 matching over 7 bases. Germline CDR1 MNHNY, CDR2 SVGAGI (reference sequence). V trimming: 8 bases; J trimming: 2 bases; junction bases outside the gene matches: 9. The CDR3 runs 15 residues.

The rearrangement links TRBV19 to TRBJ1-5; 7 bases match TRBD1. The CDR3 spans 14 residues. In germline, CDR1 is LNHDA, CDR2 SQIVND (reference sequence). V lost 5 bases and J lost 7; bases outside the gene matches: 8. For the CDR3, the DNA is TGTGCCAGTAGTGCGACAGGGAGGGGGCAGCCCCAGCATTTT. The encoded protein is CASSATGRGQPQHF.

This clone was counted a single time. The rearrangement uses TRBV9 and TRBJ1-4; maybe TRBD1 (5 bases). CDR1 SGDLS and CDR2 YYNGEE come from the germline V gene. The ends were cut back, 7 bases at V and 7 bases at J, with 17 bases in the middle. CDR3 length equals 14 residues. CDR3 loop: CASGTSGRGEKLFF. CDR3 nucleotides: TGTGCCAGCGGCACTAGTGGGAGGGGTGAAAAACTGTTTTTT.

The V gene is TRBV15, the J gene TRBJ2-1; D possibly uses TRBD1 or TRBD2 (6 bases each). CDR3 length: 15 residues. Between the trimmed V and J ends, which lost 1 base and 6 bases, there was a span of 13 bases. Germline V gives CDR1 LNHNV, CDR2 YYDKDF (reference sequence). CDR3 region: CATSRGAQGGNEQFF. In nucleotides, the CDR3 is TGTGCCACCAGCAGAGGGGCACAGGGAGGCAATGAGCAGTTCTTC.

The chain employs TRBV18 and TRBJ2-1; D perhaps matches TRBD1 (6 bases). Trimming shortened V by 6 bases and J by 1 base, and 13 bases separated the two germline ends. There are 15 residues in the CDR3. CDR1 KGHSH and CDR2 LQKENI come from the germline V gene. The CDR3 sequence is CASSILQGSYNEQFF. The CDR3 bases are TGTGCCAGCTCGATACTACAGGGTTCCTACAATGAGCAGTTCTTC.

This sequence joins TRBV18 and TRBJ2-7; the D call may be TRBD1 or TRBD2 (6 bases each). Trimming took off 3 bases at V and 3 bases at J, with 9 bases between the two ends. The germline CDR1 and CDR2 sequences are KGHSH and LQKENI. The CDR3 is 13 amino acids. The CDR3 protein is CASSPRDNYEQYF. CDR3 in DNA: TGTGCCAGCTCACCGCGGGACAACTACGAGCAGTACTTC.

This clone was seen just once. V and J are TRBV30 and TRBJ1-5, with a possible D match to TRBD1 (5 bases). In germline, CDR1 is GTSNPN, CDR2 SVGIG (reference sequence). The CDR3 runs to 15 residues. V shed 3 bases and J shed 3 bases, with 15 bases lying between them. Here the CDR3 reads CAWRAQGWDNQPQHF. CDR3 nucleotides: TGTGCCTGGAGGGCCCAGGGCTGGGACAATCAGCCCCAGCATTTT.

CDR3 in amino acids: CASRKSGTYNEQFF. The CDR3 region has the DNA TGTGCCAGCAGAAAAAGCGGGACTTACAATGAGCAGTTCTTC. V and J are TRBV6-5 and TRBJ2-1; 7 bases agree with TRBD2. J was trimmed by 4 bases and V by 6 bases; bases with no gene match: 6. The germline V gene has CDR1 MNHEY and CDR2 SVGAGI. The CDR3 sequence is 14 residues long.

The chain joins TRBV6-5 to TRBJ2-3; 7 bases line up with TRBD1. This CDR3 is built from 14 residues. With V trimmed by 7 bases and J by 0 bases, 4 bases remained unmatched. The germline CDR1 and CDR2 sequences are MNHEY and SVGAGI. The CDR3 bases are TGTGCCAGCACCCGGACAGGAAGCACAGATACGCAGTATTTT. Protein sequence: CASTRTGSTDTQYF.

The chain carries TRBV29-1 and TRBJ2-1; 8 bases are shared with TRBD1. The CDR3 totals 15 residues. The V segment lost 4 bases and the J segment 5 bases; nucleotides outside the gene matches: 10. From germline, CDR1 is SQVTM and CDR2 ANQGSEA. DNA for the CDR3: TGCAGCGTTGGTGAGGGACAGGCGATAAACAATGAGCAGTTCTTC. Its protein is CSVGEGQAINNEQFF.

The rearrangement uses TRBV11-2 and TRBJ2-7; D is uncertain. CDR3 size: 12 residues. Germline V lookup: CDR1 SGHAT, CDR2 FQNNGV. V lost 1 base and J 6 bases, leaving 7 bases between the germline ends. The CDR3 DNA follows: TGTGCCAGCAGCTTAGTTCCGATCGAGCAGTACTTC. The encoded protein is CASSLVPIEQYF. Filled out from reference TRBV11-2 and TRBJ2-7, the complete variable domain reads EAGVAQSPRYKIIEKRQSVAFWCNPISGHATLYWYQQILGQGPKLLIQFQNNGVVDDSQLPKDRFSAERLKGVDSTLKIQPAKLEDSAVYLCASSLVPIEQYFGPGTRLTVT.

At least ten counts were recorded for this clone. This chain links TRBV7-3 with TRBJ2-7; 8 nucleotides match TRBD1. Germline V gene lookup returns CDR1 SGHTA and CDR2 FQGTGA. Trimming at V came to 5 bases and at J to 2 bases, leaving 2 bases not matched to a gene. The CDR3 spans 13 residues. Written as DNA, the CDR3 is TGTGCCAGCAGCGAGGGACAGGCCTACGAGCAGTACTTC. As protein: CASSEGQAYEQYF.

Here the CDR3 DNA reads TGTGCCTGGAGGACGGGACAGGGTAATGAAAAACTGTTTTTT. Translating it yields CAWRTGQGNEKLFF. The chain has TRBV30 and TRBJ1-4; 9 bases line up with TRBD1. J gave up 4 bases and V 3 bases, and 3 bases lay outside the gene matches. The germline V gene encodes CDR1 GTSNPN and CDR2 SVGIG (reference sequence). The CDR3 extends over 14 amino acids. Based on the CDR3 plus reference TRBV30 and TRBJ1-4, the full variable domain is SQTIHQWPATLVQPVGSPLSLECTVEGTSNPNLYWYRQAAGRGLQLLFYSVGIGQISSEVPQNLSASRPQDRQFILSSKKLLLSDSGFYLCAWRTGQGNEKLFFGSGTQLSVL.

This chain joins TRBV5-1 and TRBJ1-5; no reliable D call. V was pared by 4 bases and J by 0 bases, with 17 bases between. This CDR3 is built from 17 residues. Germline values: CDR1 SGHRS, CDR2 YFSETQ. The DNA of the CDR3 is TGCGCCAGCAGCCCGTTCAAGACTCCGAATAGCAATCAGCCCCAGCATTTT. It is translated as CASSPFKTPNSNQPQHF.

The chain recombines TRBV9 with TRBJ1-2; no firm D call. Trimming left V 5 bases short and J 0 bases short, with 5 bases between. There are 12 residues in the CDR3. CDR1 and CDR2 (germline): SGDLS, YYNGEE. The CDR3 bases are TGTGCCAGCAGGGGCACTAACTATGGCTACACCTTC. Its translation: CASRGTNYGYTF.

V is TRBV19 and J is TRBJ1-2; no reliable D call. V was shortened by 8 bases and J by 4 bases, with 8 bases between the two germline ends. The CDR3 is 11 residues long. Germline assignment: CDR1 LNHDA and CDR2 SQIVND (reference sequence). The CDR3 nucleotides are TGTGCCAGTGGGAGAGGCTATGGCTACACCTTC. Translation: CASGRGYGYTF.

This chain links TRBV7-2 with TRBJ1-5; TRBD1 might be the D (5 bases). The CDR3 covers 15 residues. From germline, CDR1 is SGHTA and CDR2 FQGNSA. Trimming removed 6 bases from V and 4 bases from J, with 16 bases in between. The CDR3 DNA reads TGTGCCAGCAGATTACGTGTAGGGGTTAATCAGCCCCAGCATTTT. Translating gives CASRLRVGVNQPQHF.

In this sample, this clone turned up a few times. The chain recombines TRBV2 with TRBJ1-1; D remains unclear. Trimming removed 2 bases at V and 5 bases at J, with 6 bases between. Germline CDR1 reads SNHLY; CDR2 reads FYNNEI. CDR3 length: 12 amino acids. The CDR3 nucleotides read TGTGCCAGCAGTGAATCGGGGACTGAAGCTTTCTTT. The encoded protein is CASSESGTEAFF.

This chain links TRBV9 with TRBJ2-1, with TRBD1 matching over 10 bases. The CDR3 loop spans 16 amino acids. V lost 4 bases, J lost 2 bases, and 6 bases stayed unmatched. The germline gives CDR1 SGDLS, CDR2 YYNGEE. The CDR3, as DNA: TGTGCCAGCAGCCACCGGGACAGGGGCCCCTACAATGAGCAGTTCTTC. It specifies CASSHRDRGPYNEQFF.